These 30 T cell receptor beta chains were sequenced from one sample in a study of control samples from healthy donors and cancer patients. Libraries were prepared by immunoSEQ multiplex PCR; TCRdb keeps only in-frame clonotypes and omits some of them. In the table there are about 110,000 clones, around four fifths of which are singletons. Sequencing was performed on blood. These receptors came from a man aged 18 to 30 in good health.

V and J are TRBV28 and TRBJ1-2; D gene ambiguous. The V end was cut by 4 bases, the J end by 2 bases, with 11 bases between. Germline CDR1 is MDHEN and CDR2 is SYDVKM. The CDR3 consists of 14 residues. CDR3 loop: CASSSANVNYGYTF. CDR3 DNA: TGTGCCAGCAGTTCCGCGAACGTGAACTATGGCTACACCTTC.

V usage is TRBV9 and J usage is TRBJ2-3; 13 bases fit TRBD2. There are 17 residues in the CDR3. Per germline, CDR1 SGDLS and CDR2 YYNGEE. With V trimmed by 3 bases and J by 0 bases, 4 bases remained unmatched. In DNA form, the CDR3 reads TGTGCCAGCAGCGGGTTACTAGCGGGGGGGAGCACAGATACGCAGTATTTT. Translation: CASSGLLAGGSTDTQYF. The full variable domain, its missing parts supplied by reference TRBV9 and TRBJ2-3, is DSGVTQTPKHLITATGQRVTLRCSPRSGDLSVYWYQQSLDQGLQFLIQYYNGEERAKGNILERFSAQQFPDLHSELNLSSLELGDSALYFCASSGLLAGGSTDTQYFGPGTRLTVL.

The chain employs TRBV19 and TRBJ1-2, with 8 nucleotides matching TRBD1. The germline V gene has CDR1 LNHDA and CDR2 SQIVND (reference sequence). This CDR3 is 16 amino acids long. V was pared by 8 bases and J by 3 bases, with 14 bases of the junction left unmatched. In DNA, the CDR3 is TGTGCCAGTCGCACTATCACCAGGGGGCGTGACTATGGCTACACCTTC. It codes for CASRTITRGRDYGYTF.

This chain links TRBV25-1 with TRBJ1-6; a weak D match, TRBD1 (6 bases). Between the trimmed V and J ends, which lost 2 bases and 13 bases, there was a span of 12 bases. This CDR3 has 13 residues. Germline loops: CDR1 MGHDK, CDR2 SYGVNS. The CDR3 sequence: CASSEGTGRPLHF. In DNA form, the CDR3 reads TGTGCCAGCAGTGAAGGCACAGGGCGGCCCCTCCACTTT. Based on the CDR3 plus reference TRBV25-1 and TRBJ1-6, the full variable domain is EADIYQTPRYLVIGTGKKITLECSQTMGHDKMYWYQQDPGMELHLIHYSYGVNSTEKGDLSSESTVSRIRTEHFPLTLESARPSHTSQYLCASSEGTGRPLHFGNGTRLTVT.

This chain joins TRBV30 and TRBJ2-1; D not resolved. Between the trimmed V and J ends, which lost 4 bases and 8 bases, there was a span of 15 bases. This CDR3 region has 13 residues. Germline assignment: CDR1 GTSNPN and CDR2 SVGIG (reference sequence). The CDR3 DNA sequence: TGTGCCTGGAACCTCAACGTGGTGGATGAGCAGTTCTTC. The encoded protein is CAWNLNVVDEQFF.

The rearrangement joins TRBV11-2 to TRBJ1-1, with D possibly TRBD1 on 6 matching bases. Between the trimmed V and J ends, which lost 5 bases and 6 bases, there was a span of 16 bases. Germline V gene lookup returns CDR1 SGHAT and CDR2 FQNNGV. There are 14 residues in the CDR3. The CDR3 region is CASSPTGLLAEAFF. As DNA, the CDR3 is TGTGCCAGCAGCCCGACAGGATTACTCGCTGAAGCTTTCTTT.

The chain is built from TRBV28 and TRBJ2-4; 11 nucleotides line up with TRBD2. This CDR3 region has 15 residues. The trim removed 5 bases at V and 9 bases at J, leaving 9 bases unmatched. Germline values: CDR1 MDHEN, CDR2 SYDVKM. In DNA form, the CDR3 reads TGTGCCAGCAGTCTTAGCGGGGGGGCCTCCGGCATTCAGTACTTC. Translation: CASSLSGGASGIQYF.

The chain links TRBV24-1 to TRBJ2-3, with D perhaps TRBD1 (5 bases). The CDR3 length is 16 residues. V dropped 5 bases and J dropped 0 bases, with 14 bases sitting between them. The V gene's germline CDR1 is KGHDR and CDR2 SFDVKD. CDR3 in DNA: TGTGCCACCAGTGGACCTCAGGGCCTGAGCACAGATACGCAGTATTTT. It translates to CATSGPQGLSTDTQYF.

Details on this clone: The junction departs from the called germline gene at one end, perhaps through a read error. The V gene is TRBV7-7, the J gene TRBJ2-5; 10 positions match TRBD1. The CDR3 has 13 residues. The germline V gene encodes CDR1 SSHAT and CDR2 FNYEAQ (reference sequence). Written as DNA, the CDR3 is TGTGCTAGCAGCAAGGACAGGGGGGAGACCCAGTACTTC. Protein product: CASSKDRGETQYF. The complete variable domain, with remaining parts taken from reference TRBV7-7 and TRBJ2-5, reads GAGVSQSPRYKVTKRGQDVTLRCDPISSHATLYWYQQALGQGPEFLTYFNYEAQPDKSGLPSDRFSAERPEGSISTLTIQRTEQRDSAMYRCASSKDRGETQYFGPGTRLLVL.

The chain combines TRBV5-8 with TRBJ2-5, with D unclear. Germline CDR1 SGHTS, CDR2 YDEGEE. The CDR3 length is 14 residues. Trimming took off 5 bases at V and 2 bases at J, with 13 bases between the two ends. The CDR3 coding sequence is TGTGCCAGCAGGGGATACGGCCTGCAAGAGACCCAGTACTTC. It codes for CASRGYGLQETQYF.

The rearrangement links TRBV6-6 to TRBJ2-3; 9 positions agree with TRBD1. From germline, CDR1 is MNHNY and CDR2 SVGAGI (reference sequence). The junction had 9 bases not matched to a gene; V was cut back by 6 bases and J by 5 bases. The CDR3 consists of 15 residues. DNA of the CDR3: TGTGCCAGCAGCCTAAGTGGGACAGGGAAAGATACGCAGTATTTT. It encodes CASSLSGTGKDTQYF.

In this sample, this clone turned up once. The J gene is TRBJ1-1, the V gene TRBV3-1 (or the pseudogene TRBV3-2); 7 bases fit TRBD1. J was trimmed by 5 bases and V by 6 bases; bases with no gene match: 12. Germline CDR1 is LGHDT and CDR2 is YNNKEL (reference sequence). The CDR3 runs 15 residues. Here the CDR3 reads CASSFTSGGGTEAFF. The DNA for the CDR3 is TGTGCCAGCAGTTTTACGTCAGGGGGGGGGACTGAAGCTTTCTTT.

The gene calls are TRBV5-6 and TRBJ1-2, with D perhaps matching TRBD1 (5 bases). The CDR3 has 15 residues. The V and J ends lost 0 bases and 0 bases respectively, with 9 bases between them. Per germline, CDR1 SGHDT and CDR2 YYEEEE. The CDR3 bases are TGTGCCAGCAGCTTGGGGGGACTTGCTAACTATGGCTACACCTTC. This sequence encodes CASSLGGLANYGYTF.

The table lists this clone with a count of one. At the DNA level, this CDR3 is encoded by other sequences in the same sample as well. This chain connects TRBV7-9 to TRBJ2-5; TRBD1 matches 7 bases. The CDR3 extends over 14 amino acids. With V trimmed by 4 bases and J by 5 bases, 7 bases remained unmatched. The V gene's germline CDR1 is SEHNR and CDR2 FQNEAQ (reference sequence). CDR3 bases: TGTGCCAGCAGCTATTCAGGGGGTCGGGAGACCCAGTACTTC. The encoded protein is CASSYSGGRETQYF.

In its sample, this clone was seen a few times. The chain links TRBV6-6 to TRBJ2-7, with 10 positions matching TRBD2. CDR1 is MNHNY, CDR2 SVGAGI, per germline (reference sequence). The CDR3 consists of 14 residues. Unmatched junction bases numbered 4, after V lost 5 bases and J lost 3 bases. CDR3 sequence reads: CASSLGLADYEQYF. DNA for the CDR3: TGTGCCAGCAGTCTAGGACTAGCGGACTACGAGCAGTACTTC.

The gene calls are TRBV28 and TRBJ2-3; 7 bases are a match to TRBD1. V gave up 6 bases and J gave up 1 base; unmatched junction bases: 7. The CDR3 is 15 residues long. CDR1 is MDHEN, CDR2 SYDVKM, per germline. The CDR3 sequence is CASRPQGVGTDTQYF. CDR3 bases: TGTGCCAGCAGACCTCAGGGGGTCGGCACAGATACGCAGTATTTT.

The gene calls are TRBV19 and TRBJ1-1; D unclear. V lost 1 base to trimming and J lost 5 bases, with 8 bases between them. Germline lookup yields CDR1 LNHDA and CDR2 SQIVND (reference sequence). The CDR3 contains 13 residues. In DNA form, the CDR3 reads TGTGCCAGTAGTATAGTGCCGGGAACTGAAGCTTTCTTT. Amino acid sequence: CASSIVPGTEAFF.

The CDR3 bases are TGTGCCAGCAGCGTAGCTCGGAACGGACAGGGATACGAGCAGTACGTC. Amino acids: CASSVARNGQGYEQYV. The genes are TRBV9 and TRBJ2-7; TRBD1 aligns across 8 bases. The V segment lost 0 bases and the J segment 4 bases; nucleotides outside the gene matches: 9. The CDR3 sequence is 16 residues long. In germline, CDR1 is SGDLS, CDR2 YYNGEE.

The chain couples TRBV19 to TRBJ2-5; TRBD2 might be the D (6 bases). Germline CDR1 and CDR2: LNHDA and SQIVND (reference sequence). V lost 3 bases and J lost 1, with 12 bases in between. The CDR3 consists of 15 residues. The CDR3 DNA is TGTGCCAGTAGTATGGGTGGGGGGACCCAAGAGACCCAGTACTTC. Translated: CASSMGGGTQETQYF.

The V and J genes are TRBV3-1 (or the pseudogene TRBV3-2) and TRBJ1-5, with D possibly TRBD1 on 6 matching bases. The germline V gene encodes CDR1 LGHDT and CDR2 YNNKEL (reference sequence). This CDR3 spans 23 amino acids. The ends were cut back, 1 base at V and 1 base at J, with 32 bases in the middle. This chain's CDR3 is CASSQAVVGWRLSGTQSNQPQHF. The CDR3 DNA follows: TGTGCCAGCAGCCAAGCCGTTGTCGGGTGGCGTTTGTCCGGGACACAGAGCAATCAGCCCCAGCATTTT.

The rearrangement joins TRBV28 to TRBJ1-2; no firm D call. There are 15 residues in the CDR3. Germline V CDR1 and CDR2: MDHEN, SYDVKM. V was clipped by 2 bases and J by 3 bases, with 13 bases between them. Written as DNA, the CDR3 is TGTGCCAGCAGTTTAAGTCTAAGAAGGGACTATGGCTACACCTTC. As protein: CASSLSLRRDYGYTF.

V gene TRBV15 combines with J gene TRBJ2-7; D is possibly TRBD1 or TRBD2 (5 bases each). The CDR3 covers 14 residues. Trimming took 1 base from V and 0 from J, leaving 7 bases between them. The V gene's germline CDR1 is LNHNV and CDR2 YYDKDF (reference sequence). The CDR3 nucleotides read TGTGCCACCAGCAGAGGGGGGAACTCCTACGAGCAGTACTTC. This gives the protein CATSRGGNSYEQYF.

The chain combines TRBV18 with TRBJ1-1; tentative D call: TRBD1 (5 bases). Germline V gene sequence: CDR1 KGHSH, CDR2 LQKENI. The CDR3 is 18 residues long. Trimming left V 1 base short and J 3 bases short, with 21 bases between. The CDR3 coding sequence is TGTGCCAGCTCACCACGGGTCAGCGATTCTGGGGGTCACACTGAAGCTTTCTTT. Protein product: CASSPRVSDSGGHTEAFF.

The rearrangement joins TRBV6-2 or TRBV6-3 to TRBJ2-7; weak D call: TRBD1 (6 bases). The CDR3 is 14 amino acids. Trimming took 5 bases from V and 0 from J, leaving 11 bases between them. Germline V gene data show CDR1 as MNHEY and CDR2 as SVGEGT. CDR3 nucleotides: TGTGCCAGCAGTCCCAGGGGTAGCTCCTACGAGCAGTACTTC. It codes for CASSPRGSSYEQYF.

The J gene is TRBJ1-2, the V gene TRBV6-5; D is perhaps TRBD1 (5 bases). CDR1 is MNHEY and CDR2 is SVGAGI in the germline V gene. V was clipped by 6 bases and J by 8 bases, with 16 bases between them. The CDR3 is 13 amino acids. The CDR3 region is CASSSDMTGGYTF. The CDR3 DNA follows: TGTGCCAGCAGCTCGGACATGACGGGGGGCTACACCTTC.

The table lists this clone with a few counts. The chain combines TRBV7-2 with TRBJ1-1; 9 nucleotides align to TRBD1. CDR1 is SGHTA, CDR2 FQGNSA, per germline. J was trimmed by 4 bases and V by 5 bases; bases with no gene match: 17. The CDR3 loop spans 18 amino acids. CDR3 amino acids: CASSMRTGAAVWGTEAFF. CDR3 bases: TGTGCCAGCAGCATGCGGACAGGGGCTGCTGTTTGGGGCACTGAAGCTTTCTTT.

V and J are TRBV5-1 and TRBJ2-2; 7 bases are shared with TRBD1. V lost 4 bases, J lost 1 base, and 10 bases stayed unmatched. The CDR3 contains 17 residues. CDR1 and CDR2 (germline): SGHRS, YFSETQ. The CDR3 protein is CASSPPWTGLNTGELFF. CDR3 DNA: TGCGCCAGCAGCCCTCCCTGGACAGGACTGAACACCGGGGAGCTGTTTTTT. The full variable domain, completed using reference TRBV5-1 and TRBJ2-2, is KAGVTQTPRYLIKTRGQQVTLSCSPISGHRSVSWYQQTPGQGLQFLFEYFSETQRNKGNFPGRFSGRQFSNSRSEMNVSTLELGDSALYLCASSPPWTGLNTGELFFGEGSRLTVL.

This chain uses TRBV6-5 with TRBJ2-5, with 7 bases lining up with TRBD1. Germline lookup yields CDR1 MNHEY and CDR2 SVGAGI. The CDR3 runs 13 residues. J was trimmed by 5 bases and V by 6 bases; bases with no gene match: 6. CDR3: CASSLQGRETQYF. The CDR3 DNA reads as TGTGCCAGCAGCCTACAGGGGCGGGAGACCCAGTACTTC.

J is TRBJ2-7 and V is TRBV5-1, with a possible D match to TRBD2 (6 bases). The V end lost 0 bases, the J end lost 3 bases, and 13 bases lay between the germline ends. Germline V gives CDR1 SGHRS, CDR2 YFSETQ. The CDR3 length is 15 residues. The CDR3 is CASSLGGNLVYEQYF. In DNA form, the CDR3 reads TGCGCCAGCAGCTTGGGCGGGAATCTCGTCTACGAGCAGTACTTC. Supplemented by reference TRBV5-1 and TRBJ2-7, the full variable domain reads KAGVTQTPRYLIKTRGQQVTLSCSPISGHRSVSWYQQTPGQGLQFLFEYFSETQRNKGNFPGRFSGRQFSNSRSEMNVSTLELGDSALYLCASSLGGNLVYEQYFGPGTRLTVT.

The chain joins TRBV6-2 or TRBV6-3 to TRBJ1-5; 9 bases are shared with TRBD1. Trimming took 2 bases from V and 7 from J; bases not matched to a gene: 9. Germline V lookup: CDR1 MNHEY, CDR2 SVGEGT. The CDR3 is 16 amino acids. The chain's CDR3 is CASSYPGTGRRQPQHF. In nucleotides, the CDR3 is TGTGCCAGCAGTTACCCCGGGACAGGGCGCAGACAGCCCCAGCATTTT.